This T cell receptor beta chain was obtained from a study of blood T cell repertoires in COVID-19. Study-wide background: Samples came from the United States, Italy and Spain, spanning acute and convalescent COVID-19.

Only in-frame clones appear in the TCRdb table, and some are missing; sequencing was by immunoSEQ multiplex PCR. The sample carries more than 200,000 clones, under 95% recorded once. Participant-given clinical history determined each cohort assignment. All recovered Cohort 3 donors got two negative PCRs, got clearance, or saw symptom resolution. Trimming stripped 2 bases from V and 4 bases from J, with 16 bases between. The CDR3 runs 17 residues. The germline gives CDR1 SGHTS, CDR2 YDEGEE. The specimen sequenced was PBMCs or T cells enriched from blood (not recorded which). The genes are TRBV5-8 and TRBJ1-6; D may be TRBD1 (6 bases). The source of this sequence is a woman younger than 35 who had recovered from COVID-19. The DNA for the CDR3 is TGTGCCAGCAGCTTAGGGGACACTCCTAATTATAATTCACCCCTCCACTTT. Translating it yields CASSLGDTPNYNSPLHF.